Sequencing of this T cell receptor (beta chain) was carried out in a study of T cell repertoires in cytomegalovirus infection. TCRdb ran MiXCR on the reads and lists one entry per CDR3 protein. The profile shows 600,000 to 800,000 distinct CDR3 sequences, around 24% of them singletons. In its sample, this clonotype was seen many times. V gave up 3 bases and J gave up 6 bases, with 15 bases separating them. Per germline, CDR1 SGHVS and CDR2 FQNEAQ. The CDR3 is 15 amino acids. The receptor was isolated from a human donor in good health (CMV status not recorded). Some clones in this sample may be carry-over from other donors' samples. This chain connects TRBV7-8 to TRBJ1-5, with D tentatively TRBD1 (5 bases). The specimen was CD8+ T cells from PBMCs. The CDR3 nucleotides are TGTGCCAGCAGCTTCCAGCGGGGCCCCGGTCAGCCCCAGCATTTT. Protein: CASSFQRGPGQPQHF.